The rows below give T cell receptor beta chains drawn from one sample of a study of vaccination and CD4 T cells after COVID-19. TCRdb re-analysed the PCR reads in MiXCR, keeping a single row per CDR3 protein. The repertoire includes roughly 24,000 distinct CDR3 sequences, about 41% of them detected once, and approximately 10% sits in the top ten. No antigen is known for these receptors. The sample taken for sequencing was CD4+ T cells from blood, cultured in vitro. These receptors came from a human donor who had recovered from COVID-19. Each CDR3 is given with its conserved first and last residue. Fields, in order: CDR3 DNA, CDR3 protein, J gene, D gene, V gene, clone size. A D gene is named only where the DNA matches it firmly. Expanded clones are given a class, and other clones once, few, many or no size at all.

TGCAGTGCTAGAAACTGGTACCTAGCGGGAGCGGGGACCGAGCAGTACTTC	CSARNWYLAGAGTEQYF	TRBJ2-7	TRBD2	TRBV20-1	NA
TGTGCCAGCAGCTTATGGACAGTCCAAGAGACCCAGTACTTC	CASSLWTVQETQYF	TRBJ2-5	NA	TRBV7-9	medium-sized
TGCAGCGTTGGTACGACAGCATACAATGAGCAGTTCTTC	CSVGTTAYNEQFF	TRBJ2-1	NA	TRBV29-1	NA
TGTGCCAGCAGCTTAGGGAGGCGGGGGGCCAGGCAGTTCTTC	CASSLGRRGARQFF	TRBJ2-1	TRBD2	TRBV11-2	NA
TGTGCCAGTAGTATAGGCAACTCCTACGAGCAGTACTTC	CASSIGNSYEQYF	TRBJ2-7	NA	TRBV19	NA
TGTGCCAGCAGCTTAGGGACAGGGCGGTATGGCTACACCTTC	CASSLGTGRYGYTF	TRBJ1-2	TRBD1	TRBV7-6	few
TGTGCCAGCAGCCCTCACGCGGGAGTAAACTATGGCTACACCTTC	CASSPHAGVNYGYTF	TRBJ1-2	NA	TRBV9	NA
TGTGCCACCAGGCAGGGGGCGGGAACCGGGGAGCTGTTTTTT	CATRQGAGTGELFF	TRBJ2-2	TRBD1	TRBV24-1	NA
TGTGCCATCAGGGAAAATAATTCACCCCTCCACTTT	CAIRENNSPLHF	TRBJ1-6	NA	TRBV10-3	NA
TGTGCCAGCAGCTTGGGCGGGAGGAACACCGGGGAGCTGTTTTTT	CASSLGGRNTGELFF	TRBJ2-2	TRBD2	TRBV11-2	once
TGTGCCAGTAGCAGGAACGGACACAGGGATCAGCCCCAGCATTTT	CASSRNGHRDQPQHF	TRBJ1-5	NA	TRBV19	few
TGTGCCAGCAGTTTAAGGTATCGGGACTCGGGGGGCGAGCAGTACTTC	CASSLRYRDSGGEQYF	TRBJ2-7	TRBD2	TRBV27	NA
TGCGCCAGCAGCTTGGAACTCGGGGAGCTGTTTTTT	CASSLELGELFF	TRBJ2-2	NA	TRBV5-1	NA
TGCAGTGCAGAAGACTCGCGCTCCTACAATGAGCAGTTCTTC	CSAEDSRSYNEQFF	TRBJ2-1	NA	TRBV20-1	NA
TGTGCCACCAGTGACCCGGGACAGGGAGGTGGCTACACCTTC	CATSDPGQGGGYTF	TRBJ1-2	TRBD1	TRBV24-1	few
TGTGCCAGCGGACAGGGGAAGGCAGATACACAGTATTTT	CASGQGKADTQYF	TRBJ2-3	TRBD1	TRBV4-2	NA
TGTGCCAGCAGCCTCGCCGGACTAGTGTCCTACGAGCAGTACTTC	CASSLAGLVSYEQYF	TRBJ2-7	TRBD2	TRBV5-8	NA
TGTGCCAGCAGCCTAAGGGGGGGTGGAGATACGCAGTATTTT	CASSLRGGGDTQYF	TRBJ2-3	NA	TRBV27	NA
TGTGCCAGCAGCGTTCGGGGGAATCAGCCCCAGCATTTT	CASSVRGNQPQHF	TRBJ1-5	NA	TRBV7-2	medium-sized
TGTGCCAGCAGTCGGGGGACAGCTGGTGCGCCCCAGCATTTT	CASSRGTAGAPQHF	TRBJ1-5	TRBD1	TRBV6-1	few
TGCAGTGCTAGGACTAGCGGTTACAATGAGCAGTTCTTC	CSARTSGYNEQFF	TRBJ2-1	TRBD2	TRBV20-1	NA
TGTGCCAGCAGCTTATACGGGAACACCTATAATTCACCCCTCCACTTT	CASSLYGNTYNSPLHF	TRBJ1-6	NA	TRBV7-9	NA
TGTGCCAGCAGCTTTAGCGGGACCAGCACAGATACGCAGTATTTT	CASSFSGTSTDTQYF	TRBJ2-3	TRBD2	TRBV7-9	NA
TGTGCCAGCAGCTTAGGCGGGTTGCAGCGGCAGCCCCAGCATTTT	CASSLGGLQRQPQHF	TRBJ1-5	NA	TRBV11-2	NA
TGTGCCAGCAGCACCGGGGCAGGGAGTGGCAATCAGCCCCAGCATTTT	CASSTGAGSGNQPQHF	TRBJ1-5	NA	TRBV7-9	NA
TGTGCCAGCAGTTACTCGGGGCCGGCGCAGAATGGCTACACCTTC	CASSYSGPAQNGYTF	TRBJ1-2	NA	TRBV6-5	NA
TGTGCCAGTAGTACCCCCACAGGTTTGGGAAATGGCTACACCTTC	CASSTPTGLGNGYTF	TRBJ1-2	NA	TRBV19	few
TGTGCCGCCCCCGTGGGCGGGGGGCCCACCTACGAGCAGTACTTC	CAAPVGGGPTYEQYF	TRBJ2-7	TRBD2	TRBV6-4	few
TGTGCCAGCAGTTTTAGCGGGAGGGTGATCACCGGGGAGCTGTTTTTT	CASSFSGRVITGELFF	TRBJ2-2	TRBD2	TRBV6-5	NA
TGTGCCAGCAGCAGGGGGGGACTTAACACTGAAGCTTTCTTT	CASSRGGLNTEAFF	TRBJ1-1	NA	TRBV11-3	NA
TGTGCCAGCAGCCTACGTCGGGACAGGCCCTACGAGCAGTACTTC	CASSLRRDRPYEQYF	TRBJ2-7	TRBD1	TRBV11-3	few
TGTGCCAGCAGCCAAGATTATCTGGACAGGGCGGGGACTGAAGCTTTCTTT	CASSQDYLDRAGTEAFF	TRBJ1-1	TRBD1	TRBV14	NA
TGTGCCAGTAGACTAACCGGGACAGGGGGTTTTATCTATGGCTACACCTTC	CASRLTGTGGFIYGYTF	TRBJ1-2	TRBD1	TRBV19	few
TGTGCCAGCAGTTATTCGGAGAACACCGGGGAGCTGTTTTTT	CASSYSENTGELFF	TRBJ2-2	NA	TRBV6-5	few
TGTGCCGGGGCACCAAAGGGCGACGAGCAGTACTTC	CAGAPKGDEQYF	TRBJ2-7	NA	TRBV2	NA
TGCGCCAGCAGCCGGGTCAGCGGGGTGAACACCGGGGAGCTGTTTTTT	CASSRVSGVNTGELFF	TRBJ2-2	TRBD2	TRBV4-1	NA
TGTGCCAGCAACACAGGGAATCAGCCCCAGCATTTT	CASNTGNQPQHF	TRBJ1-5	NA	TRBV6-2/TRBV6-3	few
TGTGCCAGCAGCTTGGGGGGTATCGGCCCCCTCCTCTATGGCTACACCTTC	CASSLGGIGPLLYGYTF	TRBJ1-2	NA	TRBV5-5	NA
TGCAGTGCTGACCGGGACAGTCGAAGGAACACTGAAGCTTTCTTT	CSADRDSRRNTEAFF	TRBJ1-1	TRBD1	TRBV20-1	NA
TGCAGTGCTAGAGATTCAGGGTCCGGGAGAAGCTCCTACGAGCAGTACTTC	CSARDSGSGRSSYEQYF	TRBJ2-7	NA	TRBV20-1	medium-sized
TGTGCCAGTGCTCGGGAGGGGATTAGCAATCAGCCCCAGCATTTT	CASAREGISNQPQHF	TRBJ1-5	NA	TRBV10-3	NA